The T cell receptor beta chain under discussion was sequenced for a study of graft-versus-host responses after intestinal transplantation. The overall study: Recipients had multivisceral, liver-intestinal, or isolated intestinal transplants. Study results and limitations: High graft-versus-host to host-versus-graft T cell clonal ratios marked allografts of patients with graft-donor macrochimerism. GvH clones were found in recipient marrow; some appeared first in ileum or blood.

This clone has a handful of counts. Sequenced by immunoSEQ multiplex PCR; TCRdb stores in-frame clones only, minus some. The sample includes approximately 13,000 clones, more than 25% seen only once; the top ten take about 2.6%. CDR1 and CDR2 (germline): PRHDT, FYEKMQ (reference sequence). CDR3 size: 17 residues. Trimming pared 1 base from V and 0 bases from J, leaving 13 bases between. Each mixed lymphocyte reaction held approximately 200,000 CFSE-labeled responders and approximately 200,000 irradiated violet-dye-labeled stimulators. Specimen: alloreactive CD8+ T cells from a mixed lymphocyte reaction culture, collected before intestinal transplant. The sample's subset: CFSE-low proliferating T cells sorted from roughly six-day pre-transplant mixed lymphocyte reaction (GvH or HvG direction). The receptor was derived from a human patient who received an intestinal transplant. The rearrangement links TRBV13 to TRBJ2-4; D is uncertain. The CDR3 bases are TGTGCCAGCAGCTTAGAGTCGGAAGGTGGAGCCAAAAACATTCAGTACTTC. Translating it yields CASSLESEGGAKNIQYF.